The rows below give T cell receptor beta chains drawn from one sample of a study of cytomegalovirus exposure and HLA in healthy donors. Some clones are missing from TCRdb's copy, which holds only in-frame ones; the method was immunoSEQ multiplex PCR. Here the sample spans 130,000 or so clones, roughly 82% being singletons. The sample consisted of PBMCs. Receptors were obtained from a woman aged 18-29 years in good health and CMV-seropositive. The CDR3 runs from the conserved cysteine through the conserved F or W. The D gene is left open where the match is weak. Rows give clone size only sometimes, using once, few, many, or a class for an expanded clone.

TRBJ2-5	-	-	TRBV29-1	TGCAGCGCCGGGACTTCTTTTATAGCTCCCCAAGAGACCCAGTACTTC	CSAGTSFIAPQETQYF
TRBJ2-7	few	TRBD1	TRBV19	TGTGCCAGTAGTATAGAGGTACGACAGGGGTGGTACGAGCAGTACTTC	CASSIEVRQGWYEQYF
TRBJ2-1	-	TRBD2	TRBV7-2	TGTGCCAGCAGCTTTACTAGCGGGGTTTACAATGAGCAGTTCTTC	CASSFTSGVYNEQFF
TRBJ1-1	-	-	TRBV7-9	TGTGCCAGCAGCTTAATGGGAGAAAACACTGAAGCTTTCTTT	CASSLMGENTEAFF
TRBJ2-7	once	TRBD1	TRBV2	TGTGCCAGCAGTTTCCCCGGGACAGGGACCTACGAGCAGTACTTC	CASSFPGTGTYEQYF
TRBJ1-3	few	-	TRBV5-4	TGTGCCAGCAGCTTGGCCGGGACTGGGAGGAACACCATATATTTT	CASSLAGTGRNTIYF
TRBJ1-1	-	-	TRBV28	TGTGCCAGCAGTTCCGATTCCCGGGGGGACCGTGAAGCTTTCTTT	CASSSDSRGDREAFF
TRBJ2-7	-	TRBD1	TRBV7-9	TGTGCCAGCAGCTTACCCAGAGTTGGGGACAGGGGGCACGAGCAGTACTTC	CASSLPRVGDRGHEQYF
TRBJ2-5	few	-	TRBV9	TGTGCCAGCACCCAGCAGCCACATACCGGGGCCCAGTACTTC	CASTQQPHTGAQYF
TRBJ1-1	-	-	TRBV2	TGTGCCAGCAGTGGACAGTTCTTGAACACTGAAGCTTTCTTT	CASSGQFLNTEAFF
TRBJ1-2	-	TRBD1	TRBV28	TGTGCCAGCAGCCAACGACAGGGGGGATTCGATGGCTACACCTTC	CASSQRQGGFDGYTF
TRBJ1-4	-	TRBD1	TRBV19	TGTGCCAGTATTTTGGGACAGGGAGCAACTAATGAAAAACTGTTTTTT	CASILGQGATNEKLFF
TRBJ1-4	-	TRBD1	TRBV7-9	TGTTCCAGCAGCTCGCCAACAGGGGGAGGGGATGAAAAACTGTTTTTT	CSSSSPTGGGDEKLFF
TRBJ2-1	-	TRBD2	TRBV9	TGTGCCAGCAGCGGGGATTACCGAGCGGGGGGTACCTCCCACAATGAGCAGTTCTTC	CASSGDYRAGGTSHNEQFF
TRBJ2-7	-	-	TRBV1	TGCACCAGCAGCCAAGATTGGCAGCGCTCCTCCTACGAGCAGTACTTC	CTSSQDWQRSSYEQYF
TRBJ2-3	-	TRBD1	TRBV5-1	TGCGCCAGCAGTTATAATACAGGGGACAGGAGCACAGATACGCAGTATTTT	CASSYNTGDRSTDTQYF
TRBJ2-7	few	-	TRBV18	TGTGCCAGCTCACCGGGGGGAGCTCACGAGCAGTACTTC	CASSPGGAHEQYF
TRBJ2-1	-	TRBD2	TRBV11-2	TGTGCCAGCCGGGGACTAGCGGGGGTTGGGAATGAGCAGTTCTTC	CASRGLAGVGNEQFF
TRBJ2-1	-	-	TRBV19	TGTGCCAGTAGTATTATCCCCCGGGGTGATGAGCAGTTCTTC	CASSIIPRGDEQFF
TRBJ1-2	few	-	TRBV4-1	TGCGCCAGCAGCCAAGAGCCGCTGGGGGCACGGGGCTACACCTTC	CASSQEPLGARGYTF
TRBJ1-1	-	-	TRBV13	TGTGCCAGCAGCGGAGGCCGGAACACTGAAGCTTTCTTT	CASSGGRNTEAFF
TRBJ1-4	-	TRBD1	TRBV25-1	TGTGCCAGCTCCGGAACCTGGACAGGCCGAGGGGAAAAACTGTTTTTT	CASSGTWTGRGEKLFF
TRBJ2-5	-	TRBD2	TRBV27	TGTGCCAGCAGTTTACTGAGCGGGGGAGACCAAGAGACCCAGTACTTC	CASSLLSGGDQETQYF
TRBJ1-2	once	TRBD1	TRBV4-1	TGCGCCAGCAGCCAGATTGGACAGGGCAACTATGGCTACACCTTC	CASSQIGQGNYGYTF
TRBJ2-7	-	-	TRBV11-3	TGTGCCAGCAGCTTAGAAATGGGGAGGCAGTACTTC	CASSLEMGRQYF
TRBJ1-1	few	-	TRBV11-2	TGTGCCAGCAGCTACGGAGGGGCTGAAGCTTTCTTT	CASSYGGAEAFF
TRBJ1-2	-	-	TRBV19	TGTGCCAGTATTGAGGGCGGGGGCTATGGCTACACCTTC	CASIEGGGYGYTF
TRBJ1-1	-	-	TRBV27	TGTGCCACCCATCTACAGGGAAGAACTGAAGCTTTCTTT	CATHLQGRTEAFF
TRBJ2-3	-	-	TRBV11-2	TGTGCCAGCAGCTTACCCCCACAGGGGACTAGCACAGATACGCAGTATTTT	CASSLPPQGTSTDTQYF
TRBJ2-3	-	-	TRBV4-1	TGCGCCAGCAGCCAAACTAGCACAGATACGCAGTATTTT	CASSQTSTDTQYF
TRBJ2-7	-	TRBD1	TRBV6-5	TGTGCCAGCAGTGATGGGACAGCCTACGAGCAGTACTTC	CASSDGTAYEQYF
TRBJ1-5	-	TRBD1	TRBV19	TGTGCCAGTAGTATAGAAGGGGGCGAATACAGCAATCAGCCCCAGCATTTT	CASSIEGGEYSNQPQHF
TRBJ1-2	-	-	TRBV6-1	TGTGCCAGCAGCATAGGACATCTTAACTATGGCTACACCTTC	CASSIGHLNYGYTF
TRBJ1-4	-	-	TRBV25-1	TGTGCCAGCAGTGACTACGACACAAAACCTGAAAAACTGTTTTTT	CASSDYDTKPEKLFF
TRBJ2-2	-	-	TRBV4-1	TGCGCCAGCAGCCCCAGGGTCACCGGGGAGCTGTTTTTT	CASSPRVTGELFF
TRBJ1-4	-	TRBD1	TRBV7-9	TGTGCCAGCAGCTCGCCAACAGGGGGAGGGGATGAAAAACTGTTTTTT	CASSSPTGGGDEKLFF
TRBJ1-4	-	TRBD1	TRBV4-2	TGTGCCAGCAGCCCACCGGGGACAGTAAGTGAAAAACTGTTTTTT	CASSPPGTVSEKLFF
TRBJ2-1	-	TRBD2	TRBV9	TGTGCCAGCAGCGTAGCTTTTTGGACTAGCGGGGGGGGGAACTACAATGAGCAGTTCTTC	CASSVAFWTSGGGNYNEQFF